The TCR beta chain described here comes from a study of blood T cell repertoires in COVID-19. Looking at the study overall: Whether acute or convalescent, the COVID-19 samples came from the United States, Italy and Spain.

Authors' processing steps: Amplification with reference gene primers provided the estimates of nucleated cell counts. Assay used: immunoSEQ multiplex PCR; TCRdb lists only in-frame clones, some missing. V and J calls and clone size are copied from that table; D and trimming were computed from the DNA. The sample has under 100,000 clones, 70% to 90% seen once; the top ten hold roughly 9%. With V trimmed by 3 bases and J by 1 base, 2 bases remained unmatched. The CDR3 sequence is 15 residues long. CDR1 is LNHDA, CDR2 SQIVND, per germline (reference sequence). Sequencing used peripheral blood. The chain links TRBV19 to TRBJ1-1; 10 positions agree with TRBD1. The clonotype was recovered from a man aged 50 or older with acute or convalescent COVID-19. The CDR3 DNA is TGTGCCAGTAGTATCGGGGACAGGGGGAACACTGAAGCTTTCTTT. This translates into CASSIGDRGNTEAFF. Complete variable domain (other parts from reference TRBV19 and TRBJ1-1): DGGITQSPKYLFRKEGQNVTLSCEQNLNHDAMYWYRQDPGQGLRLIYYSQIVNDFQKGDIAEGYSVSREKKESFPLTVTSAQKNPTAFYLCASSIGDRGNTEAFFGQGTRLTVV.